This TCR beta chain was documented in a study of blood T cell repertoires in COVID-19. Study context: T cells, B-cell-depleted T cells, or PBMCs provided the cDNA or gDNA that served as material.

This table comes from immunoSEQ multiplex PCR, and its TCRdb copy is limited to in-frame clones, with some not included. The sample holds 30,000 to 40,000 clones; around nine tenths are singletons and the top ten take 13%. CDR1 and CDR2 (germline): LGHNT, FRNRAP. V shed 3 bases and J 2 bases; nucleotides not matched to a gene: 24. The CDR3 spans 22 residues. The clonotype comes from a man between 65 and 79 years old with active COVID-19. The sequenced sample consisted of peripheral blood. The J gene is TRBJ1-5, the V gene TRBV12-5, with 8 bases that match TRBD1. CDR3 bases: TGTGCTAGTGGTTTAAGATTCGGGTGGCAGGGGGCAGGGATTGGTGGCAATCAGCCCCAGCATTTT. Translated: CASGLRFGWQGAGIGGNQPQHF. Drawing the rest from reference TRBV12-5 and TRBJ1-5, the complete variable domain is DARVTQTPRHKVTEMGQEVTMRCQPILGHNTVFWYRQTMMQGLELLAYFRNRAPLDDSGMPKDRFSAEMPDATLATLKIQPSEPRDSAVYFCASGLRFGWQGAGIGGNQPQHFGDGTRLSIL.